Listed below are T cell receptor beta chains from one sample, sequenced in a study of cytomegalovirus exposure and HLA in healthy donors. Repertoires were generated with immunoSEQ multiplex PCR, while TCRdb's copy carries only in-frame clones and drops some. The table has 100,000 or so clones, 65% to 80% seen once. The source material was PBMCs. All receptors derive from a middle-aged woman in good health and CMV-seronegative. CDR3s include the opening cysteine and the closing phenylalanine or tryptophan. A D gene is named only where the DNA matches it firmly. Clone size is stated in some rows and not others, as once, few, many or a class when expanded.

D	size	J	V	CDR3	DNA
TRBD2	-	TRBJ2-1	TRBV6-6	CASRERESYNEQFF	TGTGCCAGCAGGGAGCGGGAGTCTTACAATGAGCAGTTCTTC
-	-	TRBJ2-5	TRBV19	CASSIAAGEQETQYF	TGTGCCAGTAGTATTGCGGCAGGGGAACAAGAGACCCAGTACTTC
TRBD2	-	TRBJ2-1	TRBV7-2	CASSWGLVGVNEQFF	TGTGCCAGCAGCTGGGGACTAGTTGGCGTCAATGAGCAGTTCTTC
-	-	TRBJ2-7	TRBV15	CATSRGYGGTYEQYF	TGTGCCACCAGCAGAGGGTACGGGGGTACCTACGAGCAGTACTTC
-	-	TRBJ2-5	TRBV10-2	CASSTPQGGGRETQYF	TGCGCCAGCAGTACCCCCCAAGGGGGGGGCCGAGAGACCCAGTACTTC
TRBD1	once	TRBJ1-3	TRBV7-9	CASSLGGTGAGNTIYF	TGTGCCAGCAGCTTAGGTGGGACAGGGGCTGGAAACACCATATATTTT
TRBD2	-	TRBJ2-1	TRBV9	CASSVAGGTNEQFF	TGTGCCAGCAGCGTAGCGGGAGGGACCAATGAGCAGTTCTTC
TRBD2	-	TRBJ2-3	TRBV5-1	CASSLEGLGRTDTQYF	TGCGCCAGCAGCTTGGAGGGACTAGGGCGCACAGATACGCAGTATTTT
-	-	TRBJ1-4	TRBV10-3	CAISESREGLREKLFF	TGTGCCATCAGTGAGTCGAGGGAGGGGTTACGGGAAAAACTGTTTTTT
TRBD1	-	TRBJ1-4	TRBV5-1	CASSLAAGGLANEKLFF	TGCGCCAGCAGCTTGGCGGCAGGGGGCTTGGCTAATGAAAAACTGTTTTTT
TRBD2	-	TRBJ2-7	TRBV27	CASSFPAAASGSSEQYF	TGTGCCAGCAGTTTCCCCGCCGCGGCTAGCGGCAGCTCGGAGCAGTACTTC
TRBD2	-	TRBJ2-1	TRBV5-1	CASSLAGENEQFF	TGCGCCAGCAGCTTAGCGGGGGAGAATGAGCAGTTCTTC